This T cell receptor (beta chain) was obtained from a study of blood T cell repertoires in COVID-19. Overall study context: T cells, B-cell-depleted T cells, or PBMCs supplied cDNA or gDNA.

Measured with immunoSEQ multiplex PCR; TCRdb has only the in-frame clones, and not every one. The sample gives about 160,000 clones, over 75% of which show up once; around 13% is in the top ten. With 5 bases clipped from V and 3 bases from J, the junction kept 6 bases outside the gene matches. Germline values: CDR1 LNHNV, CDR2 YYDKDF (reference sequence). CDR3 size: 16 residues. This clone has only a few counts. This sequence originates from a man in his 70s who had recovered from COVID-19. The source material was peripheral blood. V is TRBV15 and J is TRBJ2-7, with TRBD2 identical over 14 bases. The CDR3, as DNA: TGTGCCACCAGCGTCGGACTAGCGGGAGGTCTCTACGAGCAGTACTTC. Translated, it gives CATSVGLAGGLYEQYF.